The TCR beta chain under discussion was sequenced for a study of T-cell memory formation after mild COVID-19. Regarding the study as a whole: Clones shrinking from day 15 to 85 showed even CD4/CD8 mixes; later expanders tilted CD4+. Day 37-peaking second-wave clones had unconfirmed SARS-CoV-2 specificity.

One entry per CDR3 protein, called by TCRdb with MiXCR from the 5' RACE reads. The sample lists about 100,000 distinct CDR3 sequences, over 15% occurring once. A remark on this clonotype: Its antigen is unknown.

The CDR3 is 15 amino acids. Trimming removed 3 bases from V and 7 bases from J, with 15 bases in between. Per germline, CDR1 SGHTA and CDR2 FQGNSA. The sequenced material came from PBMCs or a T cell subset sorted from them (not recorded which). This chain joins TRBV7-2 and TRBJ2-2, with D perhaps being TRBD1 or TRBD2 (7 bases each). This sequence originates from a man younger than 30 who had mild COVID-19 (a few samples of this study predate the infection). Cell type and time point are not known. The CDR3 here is CASSFPAGGVGELFF. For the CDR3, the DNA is TGTGCCAGCAGCTTTCCGGCAGGGGGGGTCGGGGAGCTGTTTTTT.